The present entry profiles one T cell receptor beta chain with its context. Study processing details: Reference gene primer amplification yielded estimated nucleated cell counts. The protocol was immunoSEQ multiplex PCR, while the TCRdb copy is restricted to in-frame clones and leaves out a portion. The V and J calls and the clone size are those of that table, but D and trimming were determined from the DNA. The sample has roughly 250,000 clones, roughly 82% seen once; the top ten hold 4% to 6%. Trimming removed 3 bases from V and 4 bases from J; junction bases left unmatched: 9. Germline V gene lookup returns CDR1 KGHDR and CDR2 SFDVKD. The CDR3 covers 16 residues. This sample is part of a study of blood T cell repertoires in COVID-19. Study overall: The origin of the acute and convalescent COVID-19 samples was the United States, Italy and Spain. The cDNA or gDNA used as material had been derived from T cells, B-cell-depleted T cells, or PBMCs.

The sequence was obtained from a woman aged 80 or over with active or convalescent COVID-19. This chain joins TRBV24-1 and TRBJ2-3; 7 nucleotides match TRBD2. Sequenced: peripheral blood. CDR3 loop: CATSDDKRGPPDTQYF. CDR3 nucleotides: TGTGCCACCAGTGATGATAAGCGGGGACCCCCAGATACGCAGTATTTT.